This TCR beta chain is from a study of shared T cell receptors in the human thymus (dated by TCRdb to about 2021). Looking at the study overall: The study investigated the way shared, self-reactive T-cell receptor alpha chains are produced in the human thymus.

A remark on this clone: Its target antigen remains unknown. It has no much larger one-base neighbor in the sample; base qualities were not kept. This same CDR3 is encoded by further DNA sequences in the sample.

The receptor library was made with the immunoSEQ multiplex PCR assay. Held by TCRdb, this immuneACCESS table contains in-frame sequences only and omits some clones. Under half of the omission traces to an unresolved V gene where checked; the cause of the rest is unknown. The sample profile shows hundreds of thousands of clones; around 78% of them were found once. Of the sample, about 0.012% is held by the ten largest clones. A distance of 6 bases separates the germline ends of V and J, which lose 6 bases and 2 bases respectively. CDR1 and CDR2 are drawn from the germline V gene: MNHEY, SVGAGI. The CDR3 covers 12 residues, taking in both the cysteine and the phenylalanine. The DNA shown is the 36-base CDR3, in frame from base 1. The data also belong to a second study, concerning human thymus T cells. That second report states: The donors were immunologically healthy infants in Finland who had open corrective cardiac surgery for congenital heart defects. The thymus tissue came from surgical resects taken out during corrective cardiac surgery. Biased V and J gene segment usage appeared to be present in both thymic and peripheral blood repertoires. The related research reported highly overlapping thymic TCR repertoires among unrelated individuals. The study described the TCR alpha and beta repertoires in fewer than 10 infant thymus samples and a few matching peripheral blood samples. Donor ages ranged from roughly 6 to 250 days, and the cohort comprised over five male and a couple of female infants. Thymocytes were mechanically released from the tissue and were stored as pellets of roughly 9.5-30 million cells at -70 degrees C. Genomic DNA was extracted from frozen cell pellets with a QIAsymphony instrument. The immunoSEQ multiplex PCR assay was used to amplify the TCRB and TCRAD loci from a standardized quantity of quality-controlled genomic DNA. Amplicons spanned the V(D)J region at a length sufficient to cover the CDR3 and identify V and J genes. The commercial immunoSEQ service was used to sequence amplicons on an Illumina platform. Primer bias and sequencing errors were corrected as previously described, and TCRAD and TCRB were defined on the basis of the IMGT database. Analysis of the repertoires was done with immunoSEQ Analyzer 3.0 and VDJTools and included basic statistics, V/J segment usage, diversity estimates, rarefaction and pairwise overlap. Diversity was estimated using the Chao1, ChaoE, Efron-Thisted, Shannon and inverse Simpson indices, and was also estimated on datasets down-sampled to the size of the smallest sample. For repertoire overlap, CDR3 nucleotide sequence, V gene and J gene had to match strictly, and clustering was done by Jaccard-based multidimensional scaling. Thymus samples yielded on average approximately 860,000 unique TCRB clonotypes, compared with 65,000 to 100,000 from blood samples.

Material for sequencing was thymocytes. This chain joins TRBV6-5 to TRBJ2-3, with the D gene not confidently named. The sequence was obtained from a boy under two years old with a congenital heart defect. Donor details come from another sample of the same person, matched by shared clones. The nucleotide sequence is TGTGCCAGCAGCCCCTCCACAGATACGCAGTATTTT. It translates as CASSPSTDTQYF.